This is a list of T cell receptor beta chains from one sample in a study of OX40 agonist ivuxolimab in advanced cancers. Generated by immunoSEQ multiplex PCR, the TCRdb table keeps only in-frame clones and is missing some. The data show about 40,000 clones, approximately 89% seen once. The sample was CD4+ or CD8+ T cells sorted from blood, taken in a trial of the OX40 agonist ivuxolimab. These receptors were obtained from an adult with an advanced solid tumor such as melanoma, head and neck, liver or kidney cancer. Each CDR3 is given with its conserved first and last residue. The D gene is left open where the match is weak. Rows may omit the clone size; those that give it use once, few, many or a size class.

d_gene	v_gene	j_gene	abundance	CDR3aa	CDR3nt
.	TRBV7-2	TRBJ2-1	.	CASSREISEQFF	TGTGCCAGCAGCCGCGAGATTAGTGAGCAGTTCTTC
.	TRBV7-8	TRBJ1-5	.	CASSLAGGFGKNDHQPQHF	TGTGCCAGCAGCTTAGCAGGGGGTTTTGGAAAGAACGACCATCAGCCCCAGCATTTT
.	TRBV4-1	TRBJ1-4	.	CASSQGETGEKLFF	TGCGCCAGCAGCCAAGGCGAGACTGGTGAAAAACTGTTTTTT
.	TRBV6-5	TRBJ1-2	.	CASSAGTDAYGYTF	TGTGCCAGCAGTGCCGGGACGGACGCTTATGGCTACACCTTC
TRBD1	TRBV2	TRBJ2-5	.	CASSESYMGQGSQETQYF	TGTGCCAGCAGTGAGTCCTATATGGGACAGGGATCCCAGGAGACCCAGTACTTC
.	TRBV7-9	TRBJ2-5	.	CASSFSTGSGYF	TGTGCCAGCAGCTTTTCCACCGGAAGTGGGTACTTC
TRBD1	TRBV5-1	TRBJ2-3	.	CASAPGQGVPDTQYF	TGCGCCAGCGCCCCGGGACAGGGAGTGCCAGATACGCAGTATTTT
.	TRBV25-1	TRBJ1-2	.	CASSDGRLYGYTF	TGTGCCAGCAGTGATGGCAGGCTCTATGGCTACACCTTC
TRBD1	TRBV6-1	TRBJ1-1	.	CASSEGTGTEAFF	TGTGCCAGCAGTGAAGGGACAGGTACAGAAGCTTTCTTT
TRBD1	TRBV10-2	TRBJ2-3	.	CASTPPDRGIRADTQYF	TGCGCCAGCACCCCCCCCGACAGGGGAATAAGGGCAGATACGCAGTATTTT
.	TRBV9	TRBJ2-5	.	CASSVVGGQETQYF	TGTGCCAGCAGCGTAGTGGGGGGCCAAGAGACCCAGTACTTC
TRBD1	TRBV27	TRBJ2-7	.	CASSLVQGAAYEQYF	TGTGCCAGCAGTTTAGTCCAGGGGGCGGCCTACGAGCAGTACTTC
TRBD1	TRBV10-3	TRBJ2-2	.	CAITPGQGATGELFF	TGTGCCATCACTCCGGGACAGGGGGCTACCGGGGAGCTGTTTTTT
.	TRBV5-4	TRBJ2-7	.	CASSLGGEQYF	TGTGCCAGCAGCTTGGGGGGCGAGCAGTACTTC
.	TRBV13	TRBJ1-3	.	CASSERIFSGNTIYF	TGTGCCAGCAGCGAACGGATATTCTCTGGAAACACCATATATTTT
.	TRBV6-6	TRBJ1-2	.	CASRTVRYGYTF	TGTGCCAGCAGGACAGTGAGATATGGCTACACCTTC
.	TRBV27	TRBJ1-5	once	CASSVGGRRGIKYNQPQHF	TGTGCCAGCAGTGTGGGGGGGCGTAGAGGGATCAAATACAATCAGCCCCAGCATTTT
.	TRBV12-1	TRBJ2-1	.	CASSLGLVGLFSYNEQFF	TGTGCCAGCAGCTTAGGACTAGTGGGGTTATTCTCCTACAATGAGCAGTTCTTC
.	TRBV4-1	TRBJ1-5	.	CASSQNFGVAQPQHF	TGCGCCAGCAGCCAGAATTTCGGGGTTGCACAGCCCCAGCATTTT
.	TRBV5-1	TRBJ1-1	.	CASSLGTDTEAFF	TGCGCCAGCAGCTTGGGTACGGACACTGAAGCTTTCTTT
TRBD1	TRBV4-1	TRBJ2-1	.	CASSQGSGTGFGEQFF	TGCGCCAGCAGCCAAGGTTCCGGGACAGGGTTTGGTGAGCAGTTCTTC
.	TRBV7-9	TRBJ1-1	few	CASSLVFPEAFF	TGTGCCAGCAGCTTAGTTTTCCCTGAAGCTTTCTTT
.	TRBV4-1	TRBJ2-6	.	CASSQSPGANVLTF	TGCGCCAGCAGCCAATCCCCTGGGGCCAACGTCCTGACTTTC
.	TRBV5-6	TRBJ2-7	.	CASSSTRNYEQYF	TGTGCCAGCAGCTCAACGAGGAACTACGAGCAGTACTTC
.	TRBV19	TRBJ1-5	once	CASSDGSNQPQHF	TGTGCCAGTAGCGACGGTAGCAATCAGCCCCAGCATTTT
.	TRBV6-5	TRBJ1-5	.	CASSLGTTQPQHF	TGTGCCAGCAGCCTCGGGACAACTCAGCCCCAGCATTTT
.	TRBV5-6	TRBJ1-2	.	CASSLDGYSYGYTF	TGTGCCAGCAGCTTGGACGGATACTCCTATGGCTACACCTTC
.	TRBV5-6	TRBJ2-7	.	CASSLGIPYEQYF	TGTGCCAGCAGCTTGGGAATCCCCTACGAGCAGTACTTC
.	TRBV7-6	TRBJ1-2	.	CASSLRGGVDNYGHTF	TGTGCCAGCAGCTTAAGGGGGGGCGTCGATAACTATGGCCACACCTTC
.	TRBV9	TRBJ2-7	.	CASSVEGSSYEQYF	TGTGCCAGCAGCGTAGAGGGTTCTTCCTACGAGCAGTACTTC
.	TRBV4-1	TRBJ1-1	.	CASSQAQTTNTEAFF	TGCGCCAGCAGCCAAGCCCAAACAACAAACACTGAAGCTTTCTTT
.	TRBV12-5	TRBJ1-3	.	CASGAGSGNTIYF	TGTGCTAGTGGAGCAGGTTCCGGAAACACCATATATTTT
.	TRBV6-5	TRBJ2-7	.	CATLRRGEQYF	TGTGCCACTCTCAGACGAGGTGAGCAGTACTTC
.	TRBV2	TRBJ2-1	.	CASTGLVGGPHEQFF	TGTGCCAGCACCGGACTAGTGGGGGGGCCGCATGAGCAGTTCTTC
.	TRBV5-6	TRBJ2-1	.	CASSLGASAYNEQFF	TGTGCCAGCAGCTTGGGAGCTAGCGCCTACAATGAGCAGTTCTTC
.	TRBV4-1	TRBJ1-1	few	CASSHHNTEAFF	TGCGCCAGCAGCCATCACAACACTGAAGCTTTCTTT
TRBD1	TRBV6-4	TRBJ2-1	.	CASSEPRDREGNEQFF	TGTGCCAGCAGTGAACCCCGGGACAGGGAAGGGAATGAGCAGTTCTTC
.	TRBV9	TRBJ2-1	few	CASSEATGLAGYEQFF	TGTGCCAGCAGCGAGGCTACAGGGTTGGCGGGCTATGAGCAGTTCTTC
.	TRBV6-4	TRBJ1-2	.	CASSDSIGADGYTF	TGTGCCAGCAGTGACTCGATAGGAGCCGATGGCTACACCTTC
TRBD1	TRBV2	TRBJ2-2	.	CASSIQFRDRVYTGELFF	TGTGCCAGCAGTATCCAGTTCCGGGACAGGGTATATACCGGGGAGCTGTTTTTT
.	TRBV27	TRBJ1-2	few	CASSLVGADGYGYTF	TGTGCCAGCAGTTTAGTAGGTGCCGACGGCTATGGCTACACCTTC
TRBD2	TRBV4-2	TRBJ2-1	.	CASSQELAGGYNEQFF	TGTGCCAGCAGCCAAGAGCTAGCGGGGGGCTACAATGAGCAGTTCTTC
TRBD1	TRBV5-1	TRBJ1-1	.	CASSFADRALEAFF	TGCGCCAGCAGCTTCGCCGACAGGGCCCTTGAAGCTTTCTTT
.	TRBV11-2	TRBJ2-5	.	CASTHPVEETQYF	TGTGCCAGCACCCATCCGGTTGAGGAGACCCAGTACTTC
TRBD1	TRBV6-6	TRBJ1-3	once	CASRRRPGGLDTIYF	TGTGCCAGCAGGCGACGACCAGGGGGTTTGGACACCATATATTTT
.	TRBV7-6	TRBJ2-2	.	CASSVGETGELFF	TGTGCCAGCAGCGTCGGTGAAACCGGGGAGCTGTTTTTT
.	TRBV10-2	TRBJ1-1	few	CASAKGGWTEAFF	TGCGCCAGTGCTAAGGGGGGGTGGACTGAAGCTTTCTTT
.	TRBV25-1	TRBJ2-7	.	CASRGFHEQYF	TGTGCCAGCCGGGGTTTCCACGAGCAGTACTTC
TRBD2	TRBV13	TRBJ2-7	.	CASSLRRTSTHEQYF	TGTGCCAGCAGCCTCCGACGGACTAGTACCCACGAGCAGTACTTC
.	TRBV19	TRBJ1-5	once	CASLREGSNQPQHF	TGTGCCAGTCTCCGGGAGGGTAGCAATCAGCCCCAGCATTTT
.	TRBV5-1	TRBJ2-7	.	CASSLVGGWDEQYF	TGCGCCAGCAGCCTCGTCGGGGGCTGGGACGAGCAGTACTTC
TRBD1	TRBV5-4	TRBJ2-2	.	CASSLDRGTGELFF	TGTGCCAGCAGCTTGGACAGGGGGACCGGGGAGCTGTTTTTT
TRBD1	TRBV5-6	TRBJ2-2	.	CASSTYRGNTGELFF	TGTGCCAGCAGCACCTACAGGGGGAACACCGGGGAGCTGTTTTTT
.	TRBV6-6	TRBJ1-1	.	CASEGDNTEAFF	TGTGCCAGCGAAGGGGATAACACTGAAGCTTTCTTT